The 12 T cell receptor beta chains listed next were all sequenced from one sample in a study of T cell repertoires in cytomegalovirus infection. TCRdb called the reads again in MiXCR, with one record for every CDR3 protein. The sample gives approximately 600,000 distinct CDR3 sequences, 35% to 50% of which show up once; about 46% is in the top ten. Antigens of these TCRs are unknown. The starting material was cultured PBMCs, obtained from culture after CMV antigen stimulation. The source is a human donor in good health (CMV status not recorded). Some clones in this sample may be carry-over from other donors' samples.

This clonotype was seen a handful of times. The chain recombines TRBV7-2 with TRBJ2-1, with D perhaps given as TRBD1 or TRBD2 (9 bases each). The CDR3 extends over 16 amino acids. V was pared by 5 bases and J by 7 bases, with 21 bases between. CDR1 and CDR2 from the germline V gene are SGHTA and FQGNSA. CDR3 nucleotides: TGTGCCAGCAGCACAGGGGGCGGGGGGGGAGGAAATGAGCAGTTCTTC. This sequence encodes CASSTGGGGGGNEQFF.

The chain combines TRBV7-2 with TRBJ1-5; 10 bases are a match to TRBD1. The CDR3 is made up of 15 amino acids. CDR1 and CDR2 (germline): SGHTA, FQGNSA. The V gene end was trimmed by 1 base and the J gene end by 5 bases; junction bases not matched to a gene: 2. Here the CDR3 reads CASSLVGQGYQPQHF. CDR3 coding DNA: TGTGCCAGCAGCTTAGTGGGACAGGGGTATCAGCCCCAGCATTTT.

V is TRBV25-1 and J is TRBJ2-5; D not certain. The V and J ends lost 8 bases and 0 bases respectively, with 10 bases between them. This CDR3 comprises 13 residues. Looked up from germline, CDR1 is MGHDK and CDR2 is SYGVNS. The CDR3 spells CASAPADQETQYF. CDR3 bases: TGTGCCAGCGCCCCGGCGGACCAAGAGACCCAGTACTTC.

This clonotype has a handful of counts. The rearrangement links TRBV5-1 to TRBJ2-1; 10 bases are a match to TRBD1. The CDR3 sequence is 16 residues long. Germline values: CDR1 SGHRS, CDR2 YFSETQ. The ends lost 3 bases at V and 4 bases at J; junction bases unmatched: 7. CDR3 amino acids: CASSSGGQGSYNEQFF. CDR3 nucleotides: TGCGCCAGCAGCTCCGGGGGACAGGGGAGTTACAATGAGCAGTTCTTC.

J is TRBJ2-2 and V is TRBV2; D call uncertain. Germline V CDR1 and CDR2: SNHLY, FYNNEI. The CDR3 is 13 residues long. The ends were cut back, 8 bases at V and 1 base at J, with 8 bases in the middle. The CDR3 loop is CASDGLNTGELFF. In DNA form, the CDR3 reads TGTGCCAGCGATGGGCTGAACACCGGGGAGCTGTTTTTT.

This clonotype showed up just a few times. The chain couples TRBV7-8 to TRBJ1-1; possibly TRBD1 for D (5 bases). Germline CDR1 reads SGHVS; CDR2 reads FQNEAQ. V was cut by 6 bases and J by 4 bases, with 18 bases left in between. This CDR3 has 15 residues. CDR3 sequence (DNA): TGTGCCAGCAGGCCATCAGGGACCCCGGGCACTGAAGCTTTCTTT. Translating it yields CASRPSGTPGTEAFF.

This chain uses TRBV23-1 with TRBJ1-5; TRBD1 matches at 7 bases. TRBV23-1 is noted as an ORF with a role that remains uncertain. The V segment lost 3 bases and the J segment 2 bases; nucleotides outside the gene matches: 7. This CDR3 has 16 amino acids. The CDR3 nucleotides are TGCGCCAGCAGTCACGTAACAGGGGTCGGCAATCAGCCCCAGCATTTT. Residues: CASSHVTGVGNQPQHF.

This clonotype appeared a few times. The genes are TRBV28 and TRBJ2-6; D is possibly TRBD2 (6 bases). V lost 3 bases, J lost 0 bases, and 15 bases lay in between. The CDR3 consists of 18 residues. The germline CDR1 and CDR2 sequences are MDHEN and SYDVKM. This CDR3 is CASSFSGGFRSGANVLTF. The CDR3 coding sequence is TGTGCCAGCAGTTTTAGCGGCGGGTTCCGCTCTGGGGCCAACGTCCTGACTTTC.

This chain uses TRBV5-1 with TRBJ1-4; no definite D call. The length of the CDR3 is 13 residues. With 4 bases removed from V and 4 bases from J, the gap between germline ends came to 8 bases. The germline gives CDR1 SGHRS, CDR2 YFSETQ. The CDR3 DNA follows: TGCGCCAGCAGCGAGGACCGTAATGAAAAACTGTTTTTT. This codes for CASSEDRNEKLFF.

This clonotype was seen repeatedly, ten times or more. V usage is TRBV11-3 and J usage is TRBJ2-1; a weak D match, TRBD2 (6 bases). Germline CDR1 is SGHNT and CDR2 is YENEEA. This CDR3 is built from 15 residues. The ends were cut back, 5 bases at V and 0 bases at J, with 11 bases in the middle. This CDR3 reads CASSPGGSSYNEQFF. The CDR3 bases are TGTGCCAGCAGCCCCGGGGGTAGCTCCTACAATGAGCAGTTCTTC.

This chain links TRBV5-1 with TRBJ1-2; TRBD1 aligns across 7 bases. The CDR3 has 14 amino acids. The ends lost 2 bases at V and 6 bases at J; junction bases unmatched: 7. The V gene's germline CDR1 is SGHRS and CDR2 YFSETQ. CDR3: CASSFVPGGDGYTF. The CDR3 bases are TGCGCCAGCAGCTTCGTGCCAGGGGGGGATGGCTACACCTTC.

This rearrangement joins TRBV4-2 to TRBJ1-1; D is unclear. Germline CDR1 and CDR2: LGHNA and YNFKEQ. Between the trimmed V and J ends, which lost 0 bases and 1 base, there was a span of 6 bases. The CDR3 length is 14 residues. The CDR3: CASSQDQKNTEAFF. Written as DNA, the CDR3 is TGTGCCAGCAGCCAAGATCAAAAGAACACTGAAGCTTTCTTT.